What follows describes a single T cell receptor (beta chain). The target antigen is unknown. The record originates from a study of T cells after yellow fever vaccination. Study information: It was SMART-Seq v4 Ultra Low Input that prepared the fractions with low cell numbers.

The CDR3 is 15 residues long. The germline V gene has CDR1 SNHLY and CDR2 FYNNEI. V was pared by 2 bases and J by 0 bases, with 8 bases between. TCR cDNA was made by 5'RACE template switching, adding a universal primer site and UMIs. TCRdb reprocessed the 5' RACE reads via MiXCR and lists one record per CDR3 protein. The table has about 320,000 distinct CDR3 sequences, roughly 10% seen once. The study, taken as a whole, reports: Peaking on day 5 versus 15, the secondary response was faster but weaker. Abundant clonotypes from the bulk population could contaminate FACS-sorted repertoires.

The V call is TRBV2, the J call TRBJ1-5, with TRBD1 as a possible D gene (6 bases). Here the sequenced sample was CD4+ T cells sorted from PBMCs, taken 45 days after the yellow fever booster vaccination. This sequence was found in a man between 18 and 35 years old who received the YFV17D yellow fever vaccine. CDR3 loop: CASSESRGSNQPQHF. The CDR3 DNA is TGTGCCAGCAGTGAATCCAGGGGTAGCAATCAGCCCCAGCATTTT.